This T cell receptor (beta chain) was profiled in a study of chemoradiotherapy in HPV16-positive cancers. This CDR3 contains 18 residues. Germline V gene data show CDR1 as SGHKS and CDR2 as YYEKEE (reference sequence). V was clipped by 6 bases and J by 3 bases; unmatched bases: 15. The method was immunoSEQ multiplex PCR; TCRdb's version includes in-frame clones alone and lacks a portion of them. This table holds under 15,000 clones, around 87% found once. This TCR came from a human donor with HPV-associated anogenital cancer. Sequencing was performed on blood, taken from a patient who underwent chemoradiotherapy. This chain connects TRBV5-5 to TRBJ2-3; 11 bases are a match to TRBD1. CDR3 DNA sequence: TGTGCCAGCACAAGGACAGGGGGCCCTCCAAGAGGGACAGATACGCAGTATTTT. Translated: CASTRTGGPPRGTDTQYF.